Listed here are 15 T cell receptor beta chains from one sample, sequenced in a study of shared clonotypes between healthy human individuals (dated by TCRdb to 2020 to 2021). The library came from the immunoSEQ multiplex PCR assay. TCRdb took over this immuneACCESS table, retaining in-frame rearrangements with V and J assigned. Such tables are incomplete; in checked studies, under half of the missing clones stem from an unresolved V gene, and the remainder is unexplained. The sample table records 2,500,000 or so clones; over 85% of these occur just once. The ten largest clones take up 0.36% of the sample. Sequencing was carried out using naive CD4+ T cells from PBMCs. The cell subset or site label, read with the paper, signifies: CD45RA+ positively selected. The receptors were gathered from a man between 18 and 35 years old in good health. Some clones in this sample may be carry-over from other donors' samples.

The chain is built from TRBV18 and TRBJ2-7; 7 nucleotides align to TRBD2. Trimming at V came to 6 bases and at J to 2 bases, leaving 13 bases not matched to a gene. Germline CDR1 and CDR2: KGHSH and LQKENI. The CDR3 covers 16 residues. The CDR3 nucleotides are TGTGCCAGCTCTCCGGAGCGGGATAGGTTCACCTACGAGCAGTACTTC. As protein: CASSPERDRFTYEQYF.

This chain connects TRBV28 to TRBJ2-1; 7 bases are a match to TRBD1. Germline lookup yields CDR1 MDHEN and CDR2 SYDVKM. This CDR3 contains 13 residues. J lost 1 base, V lost 7 bases, and 1 base had no gene match. CDR3 loop: CASMGQSYNEQFF. Here the CDR3 DNA reads TGTGCCAGCATGGGACAGTCCTACAATGAGCAGTTCTTC.

This clone was counted once. V gene TRBV29-1 combines with J gene TRBJ1-3, with 8 bases fitting TRBD1. The CDR3 contains 13 residues. The trim removed 4 bases at V and 8 bases at J, leaving 7 bases unmatched. Germline CDR1 SQVTM, CDR2 ANQGSEA. The CDR3 DNA follows: TGCAGCGTTGTACAGGGGGGAAGAGACACCATATATTTT. Amino acids: CSVVQGGRDTIYF.

The chain carries TRBV4-2 and TRBJ2-2; D remains ambiguous. The CDR3 extends over 12 amino acids. Germline values: CDR1 LGHNA, CDR2 YNFKEQ. The germline V and J ends were trimmed by 5 bases and 0 bases, with 1 base remaining between them. The CDR3 here is CASSTNTGELFF. CDR3 nucleotides: TGTGCCAGCAGCACGAACACCGGGGAGCTGTTTTTT.

This clone was found once. J is TRBJ2-7 and V is TRBV28; D possibly corresponds to TRBD2 (5 bases). Germline V gives CDR1 MDHEN, CDR2 SYDVKM. Trimming took 3 bases from V and 12 from J, leaving 30 bases between them. The CDR3 consists of 17 residues. CDR3 sequence reads: CASSLDSLKSGIEERYF. As DNA, the CDR3 is TGTGCCAGCAGTTTGGATTCTTTAAAGTCCGGGATCGAAGAACGGTACTTC.

J is TRBJ2-1 and V is TRBV28; TRBD2 aligns across 8 bases. The V gene's germline CDR1 is MDHEN and CDR2 SYDVKM. The ends lost 7 bases at V and 2 bases at J; junction bases unmatched: 4. The CDR3 extends over 14 amino acids. In nucleotides, the CDR3 is TGTGCCAGCAAAATTAGCGGGACCTACAATGAGCAGTTCTTC. Its translation is CASKISGTYNEQFF.

The chain uses TRBV6-5 and TRBJ2-7; no clear D. The CDR3 spans 13 residues. CDR1 is MNHEY, CDR2 SVGAGI, per germline. V lost 5 bases and J lost 3, with 11 bases in between. The DNA for the CDR3 is TGTGCCAGCAGTCCCCCCCCCGGCTACGAGCAGTACTTC. It yields the protein CASSPPPGYEQYF.

This clone was seen just once. The V call is TRBV10-3, the J call TRBJ1-1; D ambiguous. The length of the CDR3 is 14 residues. From germline, CDR1 is ENHRY and CDR2 SYGVKD. V gave up 4 bases and J gave up 6 bases, with 15 bases separating them. CDR3 in amino acids: CAISGGGRGSEAFF. CDR3 DNA sequence: TGTGCCATCAGTGGAGGAGGGCGAGGCTCTGAAGCTTTCTTT.

In this sample, this clone turned up once. The chain carries TRBV6-1 and TRBJ1-2, with unresolved D. CDR1 and CDR2 (germline): MNHNS, SASEGT. V lost 2 bases and J 2 bases, leaving 12 bases between the germline ends. The CDR3 spans 15 residues. CDR3 region: CASSENVAGNYGYTF. The CDR3 DNA is TGTGCCAGCAGTGAAAATGTGGCGGGAAACTATGGCTACACCTTC.

The V gene is TRBV27, the J gene TRBJ2-5, with no clear D. The CDR3 totals 16 residues. Germline CDR1 MNHEY, CDR2 SMNVEV (reference sequence). V lost 2 bases and J 5 bases, leaving 18 bases between the germline ends. The CDR3 coding sequence is TGTGCCAGCAGTTTAGATGCTATGGTTGGTGCGGAGACCCAGTACTTC. It codes for CASSLDAMVGAETQYF.

The J gene is TRBJ2-7, the V gene TRBV14; 10 bases line up with TRBD2. The germline V gene has CDR1 SGHDN and CDR2 FVKESK. There are 15 residues in the CDR3. Unmatched junction bases numbered 5, after V lost 4 bases and J lost 2 bases. The CDR3 sequence: CASSRVSGRPYEQYF. CDR3 coding DNA: TGTGCCAGCAGCCGAGTTAGCGGGAGGCCCTACGAGCAGTACTTC.

The chain's CDR3 is CASTGDGTLSYNEQFF. CDR3 sequence (DNA): TGTGCCAGCACCGGGGACGGGACTCTCTCCTACAATGAGCAGTTCTTC. The genes are TRBV6-4 and TRBJ2-1; TRBD2 might be the D (6 bases). The germline V gene has CDR1 MRHNA and CDR2 SNTAGT. The germline V and J ends were trimmed by 7 bases and 0 bases, with 16 bases remaining between them. The length of the CDR3 is 16 residues.

The J gene is TRBJ2-7, the V gene TRBV10-2; 9 bases agree with TRBD2. Germline CDR1 reads WSHSY; CDR2 reads SAAADI. J gave up 4 bases and V 8 bases, and 6 bases lay outside the gene matches. The CDR3 covers 13 residues. The CDR3 here is CASRSGREYEQYF. Here the CDR3 DNA reads TGCGCCAGCCGTAGCGGGAGAGAGTACGAGCAGTACTTC.

This chain uses TRBV30 with TRBJ1-1, with 7 bases aligning to TRBD1. The J segment lost 1 base and the V segment lost 2 bases, leaving 4 bases of the junction unmatched. Germline CDR1 is GTSNPN and CDR2 is SVGIG (reference sequence). The CDR3 length is 14 residues. The DNA for the CDR3 is TGTGCCTGGAGTTTAAGACAGGGGAACACTGAAGCTTTCTTT. Residues: CAWSLRQGNTEAFF.

V usage is TRBV9 and J usage is TRBJ2-1; D ambiguous. The V end lost 4 bases, the J end lost 0 bases, and 14 bases lay between the germline ends. Per the germline V gene, CDR1 is SGDLS and CDR2 is YYNGEE. CDR3 length equals 16 residues. The CDR3 protein is CASSPHRRGSYNEQFF. CDR3 nucleotides: TGTGCCAGCAGCCCGCATCGGCGAGGCTCCTACAATGAGCAGTTCTTC.